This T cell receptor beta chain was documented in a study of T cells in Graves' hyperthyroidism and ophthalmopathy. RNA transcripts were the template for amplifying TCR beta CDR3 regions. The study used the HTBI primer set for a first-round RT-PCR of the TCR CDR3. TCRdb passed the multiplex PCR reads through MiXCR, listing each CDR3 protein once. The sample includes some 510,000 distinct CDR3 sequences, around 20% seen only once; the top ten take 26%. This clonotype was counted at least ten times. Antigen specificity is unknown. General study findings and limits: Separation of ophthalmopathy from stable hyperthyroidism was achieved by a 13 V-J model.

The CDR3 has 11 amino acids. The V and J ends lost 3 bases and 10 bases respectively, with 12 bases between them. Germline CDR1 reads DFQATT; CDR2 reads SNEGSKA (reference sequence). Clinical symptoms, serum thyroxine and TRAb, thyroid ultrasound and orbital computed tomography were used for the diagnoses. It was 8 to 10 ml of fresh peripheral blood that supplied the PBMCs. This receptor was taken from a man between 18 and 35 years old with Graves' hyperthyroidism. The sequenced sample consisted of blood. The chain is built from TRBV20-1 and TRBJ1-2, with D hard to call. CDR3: CSARVRNDYTF. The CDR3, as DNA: TGCAGTGCTAGGGTCCGGAATGACTACACCTTC.